This T cell receptor beta chain was observed in a study of cytomegalovirus exposure and HLA in healthy donors. Notes on the study in general: According to reports, the classifier identified cytomegalovirus status with high specificity and sensitivity. Later analysis identified a missense DCLRE1C variant that was linked to TCR beta V- and J-gene trimming.

Per germline, CDR1 SGHNT and CDR2 YYREEE (reference sequence). Losses at the gene ends were 4 bases for V and 8 bases for J; bases not matched to a gene: 11. The CDR3 has 15 amino acids. As to this clone: What it binds is not known.

The PCR had 60 Vbeta and 13 Jbeta primers. Clones were sequenced by immunoSEQ multiplex PCR, and TCRdb holds only the in-frame ones, with some missing. Of 150,000 or so clones in the sample, just under 85% were seen once. The TCR sequence derives from a man aged 25-45 years in good health and CMV-seropositive. J is TRBJ1-2 and V is TRBV5-4, with 10 bases aligning to TRBD1. The material sequenced was PBMCs. Here the CDR3 DNA reads TGTGCCAGCAGCGAACCGCCGGGACAGGGGTTAGGCTACACCTTC. It yields the protein CASSEPPGQGLGYTF.